A single sample is the source of the 4 T cell receptor beta chains below, sequenced in a study of blood T cell repertoires in COVID-19. Assay used: immunoSEQ multiplex PCR; TCRdb lists only in-frame clones, some missing. The sample lists about 150,000 clones; over 75% were seen once. Sequencing input: PBMCs or T cells enriched from blood (not recorded which). The receptor set was obtained from a woman aged 25 to 39 with acute COVID-19.

The CDR3 bases are TGTGCCAGCGACGACACGGGGGGCTCCTACGAGCAGTACTTC. Translating it yields CASDDTGGSYEQYF. The genes are TRBV7-2 and TRBJ2-7; 7 bases fit TRBD2. Trimming at V came to 8 bases and at J to 0 bases, leaving 7 bases not matched to a gene. This CDR3 is 14 amino acids long. Germline V CDR1 and CDR2: SGHTA, FQGNSA. The entire variable domain, with the rest obtained from reference TRBV7-2 and TRBJ2-7, is as follows: GAGVSQSPSNKVTEKGKDVELRCDPISGHTALYWYRQSLGQGLEFLIYFQGNSAPDKSGLPSDRFSAERTGGSVSTLTIQRTQQEDSAVYLCASDDTGGSYEQYFGPGTRLTVT.

The chain is built from TRBV7-2 and TRBJ1-5; D is undetermined. V was cut by 4 bases and J by 4 bases, with 14 bases left in between. The CDR3 has 15 residues. Germline V gene data show CDR1 as SGHTA and CDR2 as FQGNSA. The CDR3 sequence is CASSSSGWRNQPQHF. The CDR3 DNA sequence: TGTGCCAGCAGCTCTTCCGGGTGGCGAAATCAGCCCCAGCATTTT.

The chain recombines TRBV4-1 with TRBJ2-1; 7 bases align to TRBD2. This CDR3 is built from 15 residues. Germline V gives CDR1 MGHRA, CDR2 YSYEKL. Trimming at V came to 0 bases and at J to 8 bases, leaving 7 bases not matched to a gene. The CDR3 coding sequence is TGCGCCAGCAGCCAAGAGATGGGAGGGCCGGATGAGCAGTTCTTC. This codes for CASSQEMGGPDEQFF.

The chain carries TRBV6-5 and TRBJ2-1; possible D gene TRBD2, 5 bases. Germline assignment: CDR1 MNHEY and CDR2 SVGAGI. V was trimmed by 8 bases and J by 4 bases, leaving 12 bases between them. The length of the CDR3 is 13 residues. The CDR3 sequence: CASRTPGYNEQFF. The CDR3 DNA sequence: TGTGCCAGCCGGACTCCTGGTTACAATGAGCAGTTCTTC.